The 6 T cell receptor beta chains in this list originate from one sample, sequenced in a study of shared clonotypes between healthy human individuals. Cells designated naive CD8 were CD45RO-negative and were positively selected for CCR7, with terminally differentiated effector memory CD45RA+ cells excluded. Repertoires were generated with immunoSEQ multiplex PCR, while TCRdb's copy carries only in-frame clones and drops some. In the table there are around 560,000 clones, approximately 96% of which are singletons. The sample consisted of naive CD8+ T cells sorted from blood. The receptors derive from a woman aged 25 to 39 in good health.

The chain employs TRBV9 and TRBJ2-7, with TRBD2 matching over 12 bases. The germline gives CDR1 SGDLS, CDR2 YYNGEE. J gave up 5 bases and V 0 bases, and 9 bases lay outside the gene matches. This CDR3 comprises 17 residues. The CDR3 spells CASSVGLAGGFRHEQYF. DNA for the CDR3: TGTGCCAGCAGCGTAGGCCTAGCGGGAGGGTTCCGACACGAGCAGTACTTC.

The chain couples TRBV7-8 to TRBJ2-1, with 7 bases lining up with TRBD1. Trimming removed 1 base from V and 10 bases from J; junction bases left unmatched: 19. The CDR3 contains 18 residues. Germline CDR1 SGHVS, CDR2 FQNEAQ. CDR3 sequence reads: CASSLVGPPGQSLWEQFF. The CDR3 nucleotides are TGTGCCAGCAGCTTAGTGGGTCCTCCGGGACAGAGTCTCTGGGAGCAGTTCTTC.

J is TRBJ2-1 and V is TRBV10-1; possible D gene TRBD2, 5 bases. CDR1 WNHNN and CDR2 SYGVQD come from the germline V gene (reference sequence). V was trimmed by 3 bases and J by 8 bases, leaving 14 bases between them. The CDR3 length is 14 residues. The CDR3 here is CASSESSGRDEQFF. The CDR3 bases are TGCGCCAGCAGTGAATCCAGCGGTCGGGATGAGCAGTTCTTC.

In this sample, this clone turned up a few times. Different DNA sequences within this sample yield the same CDR3. This rearrangement joins TRBV19 to TRBJ1-1; D unresolved. The CDR3 covers 13 residues. Looked up from germline, CDR1 is LNHDA and CDR2 is SQIVND (reference sequence). Trimming removed 3 bases at V and 0 bases at J, with 5 bases between. The CDR3 DNA reads TGTGCCAGTAGTATCTGGGTGAACACTGAAGCTTTCTTT. Protein product: CASSIWVNTEAFF.

The chain has TRBV7-8 and TRBJ1-4, with D possibly being TRBD1 (5 bases). CDR3 length: 15 residues. V gave up 2 bases and J gave up 6 bases, with 13 bases separating them. CDR1 and CDR2 (germline): SGHVS, FQNEAQ. The CDR3 sequence: CASSLLGRADEKLFF. The CDR3 DNA follows: TGTGCCAGCAGCTTATTAGGCAGGGCAGATGAAAAACTGTTTTTT.

The chain has TRBV11-2 and TRBJ2-7; tentatively, D is TRBD1 (6 bases). V dropped 6 bases and J dropped 3 bases, with 12 bases sitting between them. This CDR3 spans 13 amino acids. Germline V gene sequence: CDR1 SGHAT, CDR2 FQNNGV. The CDR3 sequence is CASRSDRNYEQYF. The CDR3 DNA reads as TGTGCCAGCAGATCCGACAGGAACTACGAGCAGTACTTC. The full variable domain, completed using reference TRBV11-2 and TRBJ2-7, is EAGVAQSPRYKIIEKRQSVAFWCNPISGHATLYWYQQILGQGPKLLIQFQNNGVVDDSQLPKDRFSAERLKGVDSTLKIQPAKLEDSAVYLCASRSDRNYEQYFGPGTRLTVT.